This T cell receptor beta chain was recorded in a study of T cell responses to AZD1222 COVID-19 vaccine. Generated by immunoSEQ multiplex PCR, the TCRdb table keeps only in-frame clones and is missing some. The sample gives 110,000 to 150,000 clones, roughly 93% of which show up once; 1.9% is in the top ten. This clone was seen only a few times. CDR1 and CDR2 (germline): SQVTM, ANQGSEA. Trimming took off 3 bases at V and 4 bases at J, with 7 bases between the two ends. This CDR3 spans 11 amino acids. The specimen comprised peripheral blood, sampled 28 days after the second AZD1222 dose. V usage is TRBV29-1 and J usage is TRBJ2-7; D is undetermined. The source is an adult who received the AZD1222 COVID-19 vaccine. CDR3 residues: CSVELGYEQYF. Written as DNA, the CDR3 is TGCAGCGTTGAGCTGGGGTACGAGCAGTACTTC.